These 24 T cell receptor beta chains were all obtained from the same sample, sequenced in a study of cytomegalovirus exposure and HLA in healthy donors. PCR primers comprised 60 Vbeta and 13 Jbeta primers. Clones were sequenced by immunoSEQ multiplex PCR, and TCRdb holds only the in-frame ones, with some missing. The profile shows under 150,000 clones, nearly 80% of them singletons. The sequencing input was PBMCs. The receptor source for this set is a male donor in good health and CMV-seronegative.

The chain recombines TRBV13 with TRBJ2-2; perhaps TRBD1 as D (6 bases). V lost 8 bases, J lost 0 bases, and 19 bases lay in between. CDR1 and CDR2 from the germline V gene are PRHDT and FYEKMQ (reference sequence). This CDR3 comprises 17 residues. The CDR3: CASLWAHRVSNTGELFF. The CDR3 DNA is TGTGCCAGCCTCTGGGCGCACAGGGTCTCGAACACCGGGGAGCTGTTTTTT. Supplemented by reference TRBV13 and TRBJ2-2, the full variable domain reads AAGVIQSPRHLIKEKRETATLKCYPIPRHDTVYWYQQGPGQDPQFLISFYEKMQSDKGSIPDRFSAQQFSDYHSELNMSSLELGDSALYFCASLWAHRVSNTGELFFGEGSRLTVL.

The V gene is TRBV5-1, the J gene TRBJ1-4, with TRBD1 as a possible D gene (5 bases). V was shortened by 3 bases and J by 7 bases, with 10 bases between the two germline ends. Per germline, CDR1 SGHRS and CDR2 YFSETQ. CDR3 length equals 13 residues. The CDR3 spells CASSSSGGEKLFF. In DNA form, the CDR3 reads TGCGCCAGCAGCTCTTCGGGGGGTGAAAAACTGTTTTTT.

V usage is TRBV5-6 and J usage is TRBJ1-2, with TRBD1 matching over 8 bases. V trimming: 4 bases; J trimming: 4 bases; junction bases outside the gene matches: 3. Germline V gene data show CDR1 as SGHDT and CDR2 as YYEEEE. This CDR3 spans 13 amino acids. CDR3 DNA sequence: TGTGCCAGCAGCGCGACAGGGGTCTATGGCTACACCTTC. Its translation: CASSATGVYGYTF.

The chain has TRBV5-8 and TRBJ2-3; D gene unclear. Germline V CDR1 and CDR2: SGHTS, YDEGEE. This CDR3 is built from 15 residues. V was cut by 2 bases and J by 0 bases, with 10 bases left in between. As DNA, the CDR3 is TGTGCCAGCAGCTTTCAGGTCGGCAGCACAGATACGCAGTATTTT. Residues: CASSFQVGSTDTQYF.

The chain has TRBV5-1 and TRBJ2-1, with D tentatively TRBD2 (5 bases). Germline values: CDR1 SGHRS, CDR2 YFSETQ. CDR3 length: 14 amino acids. Trimming cost V 8 bases and J 15 bases, with 27 bases left between them. The CDR3 sequence: CASRGSLEVSVRFF. The CDR3 bases are TGCGCCAGTCGGGGAAGTTTAGAAGTTTCTGTGAGGTTCTTC.

The chain joins TRBV6-1 to TRBJ2-4; D is uncertain. Per germline, CDR1 MNHNS and CDR2 SASEGT. This CDR3 has 17 amino acids. The ends were cut back, 0 bases at V and 2 bases at J, with 14 bases in the middle. This chain's CDR3 is CASSEAGPGNPKNIQYF. CDR3 nucleotides: TGTGCCAGCAGTGAAGCGGGCCCAGGAAATCCCAAAAACATTCAGTACTTC.

V gene TRBV4-1 combines with J gene TRBJ1-2, with D possibly matching TRBD1 (6 bases). Germline V gene lookup returns CDR1 MGHRA and CDR2 YSYEKL. Trimming took off 4 bases at V and 6 bases at J, with 18 bases between the two ends. The CDR3 extends over 15 amino acids. CDR3 DNA: TGCGCCAGCAGCCCACCGGGGGGGGGCGGGGATGGCTACACCTTC. The encoded protein is CASSPPGGGGDGYTF.

This chain links TRBV7-2 with TRBJ2-7, with unresolved D. Germline values: CDR1 SGHTA, CDR2 FQGNSA. The CDR3 consists of 12 residues. V was cut by 4 bases and J by 3 bases, with 7 bases left in between. The CDR3 loop reads CASSSYNYEQYF. The CDR3 DNA reads TGTGCCAGCAGCTCGTATAACTACGAGCAGTACTTC.

V gene TRBV6-1 combines with J gene TRBJ1-6, with TRBD1 as a possible D gene (5 bases). The length of the CDR3 is 13 residues. Germline-derived CDR1 and CDR2 are MNHNS and SASEGT. The V and J ends lost 2 bases and 10 bases respectively, with 9 bases between them. CDR3 in DNA: TGTGCCAGCAGTGAACAGGGAACGTCACCCCTCCACTTT. Protein product: CASSEQGTSPLHF.

CDR3 protein: CASSLRQDRPQHF. The CDR3 DNA sequence: TGTGCCAGCAGTCTAAGACAGGATCGGCCCCAGCATTTT. The V gene is TRBV6-6, the J gene TRBJ1-5, with a possible D match to TRBD1 (6 bases). Trimming took 5 bases from V and 9 from J, leaving 14 bases between them. CDR3 size: 13 residues. The germline V gene encodes CDR1 MNHNY and CDR2 SVGAGI (reference sequence).

The chain carries TRBV4-1 and TRBJ1-6, with a tentative D call TRBD1 (6 bases). Germline V gene lookup returns CDR1 MGHRA and CDR2 YSYEKL. Trimming shortened V by 2 bases and J by 7 bases, and 21 bases separated the two germline ends. CDR3 length: 18 residues. The CDR3 sequence: CASSQRAPLGAENSPLHF. CDR3 DNA: TGCGCCAGCAGCCAAAGGGCCCCCCTGGGGGCGGAAAATTCACCCCTCCACTTT.

V is TRBV19 and J is TRBJ2-3; D may be TRBD1 (5 bases). Trimming took off 3 bases at V and 1 base at J, with 8 bases between the two ends. This CDR3 spans 14 amino acids. In germline, CDR1 is LNHDA, CDR2 SQIVND (reference sequence). This CDR3 is CASSIRARTDTQYF. CDR3 bases: TGTGCCAGTAGTATCAGGGCCCGCACAGATACGCAGTATTTT.

This clone appeared a few times. The V and J genes are TRBV6-1 and TRBJ1-5; D not certain. CDR3 length: 14 amino acids. The germline V gene encodes CDR1 MNHNS and CDR2 SASEGT. V was cut by 2 bases and J by 4 bases, with 9 bases left in between. The CDR3 region has the DNA TGTGCCAGCAGTGAAAACAGTCGGAATCAGCCCCAGCATTTT. Translation: CASSENSRNQPQHF.

J is TRBJ1-1 and V is TRBV7-9; D is possibly TRBD1 (6 bases). The CDR3 runs to 14 residues. In germline, CDR1 is SEHNR, CDR2 FQNEAQ (reference sequence). The V end was cut by 5 bases, the J end by 4 bases, with 14 bases between. CDR3: CASSTLTRGTEAFF. For the CDR3, the DNA is TGTGCCAGCAGCACACTTACCAGGGGCACTGAAGCTTTCTTT.

The chain has TRBV27 and TRBJ2-7, with TRBD2 matching over 7 bases. The CDR3 has 18 amino acids. After removal of 5 bases from V and 2 bases from J, the junction contained 18 bases not matched to a gene. Germline V gene lookup returns CDR1 MNHEY and CDR2 SMNVEV (reference sequence). The CDR3 here is CASSLYPLGGGRPYEQYF. CDR3 nucleotide sequence: TGTGCCAGCAGTCTCTACCCCCTTGGGGGGGGAAGACCCTACGAGCAGTACTTC.

The table lists this clone with a few counts. The chain has TRBV18 and TRBJ1-1, with D hard to call. V was trimmed by 8 bases and J by 1 base, leaving 11 bases between them. This CDR3 is 13 amino acids long. Germline V gives CDR1 KGHSH, CDR2 LQKENI. CDR3 coding DNA: TGTGCCAGCCCGAAGGGAGGGAACACTGAAGCTTTCTTT. Translating gives CASPKGGNTEAFF.

This chain links TRBV15 with TRBJ2-1, with TRBD2 matching 8 bases. After removal of 0 bases from V and 4 bases from J, the junction contained 5 bases not matched to a gene. Germline V gives CDR1 LNHNV, CDR2 YYDKDF (reference sequence). The CDR3 totals 16 residues. CDR3 residues: CATSRDLSGGYNEQFF. The DNA for the CDR3 is TGTGCCACCAGCAGAGATCTGAGCGGGGGTTACAATGAGCAGTTCTTC. Complete variable domain (other parts from reference TRBV15 and TRBJ2-1): DAMVIQNPRYQVTQFGKPVTLSCSQTLNHNVMYWYQQKSSQAPKLLFHYYDKDFNNEADTPDNFQSRRPNTSFCFLDIRSPGLGDTAMYLCATSRDLSGGYNEQFFGPGTRLTVL.

The V call is TRBV18, the J call TRBJ2-3; the match to TRBD2 covers 9 bases. V lost 1 base to trimming and J lost 0 bases; unmatched junction nucleotides: 8. The CDR3 consists of 18 residues. CDR1 is KGHSH and CDR2 is LQKENI in the germline V gene. In DNA, the CDR3 is TGTGCCAGCTCACCACGAGGGCTAGCGGGGACCAGCACAGATACGCAGTATTTT. It yields the protein CASSPRGLAGTSTDTQYF. Combining the CDR3 with reference TRBV18 and TRBJ2-3 gives the whole variable domain NAGVMQNPRHLVRRRGQEARLRCSPMKGHSHVYWYRQLPEEGLKFMVYLQKENIIDESGMPKERFSAEFPKEGPSILRIQQVVRGDSAAYFCASSPRGLAGTSTDTQYFGPGTRLTVL.

This chain links TRBV4-3 with TRBJ2-3; TRBD2 matches at 8 bases. V lost 1 base to trimming and J lost 2 bases; unmatched junction nucleotides: 5. The CDR3 extends over 16 amino acids. Germline V gene lookup returns CDR1 LGHNA and CDR2 YSLEER. CDR3 amino acids: CASSQGLAGNTDTQYF. The CDR3 DNA reads as TGCGCCAGCAGCCAAGGCCTAGCGGGCAACACAGATACGCAGTATTTT.

The V gene is TRBV4-3, the J gene TRBJ2-7; TRBD1 agrees at 10 bases. CDR1 is LGHNA and CDR2 is YSLEER in the germline V gene. Trimming cost V 0 bases and J 4 bases; bases outside gene matches: 6. The CDR3 is 16 residues long. CDR3 nucleotide sequence: TGCGCCAGCAGCCAAGATATGGGACAGGGGTGGTACGAGCAGTACTTC. It encodes CASSQDMGQGWYEQYF.

This clone has a single count. The rearrangement joins TRBV11-3 to TRBJ2-1; tentative D call: TRBD2 (5 bases). The V and J ends lost 0 bases and 1 base respectively, with 7 bases between them. The CDR3 has 15 residues. Germline CDR1 is SGHNT and CDR2 is YENEEA. DNA for the CDR3: TGTGCCAGCAGCTTAGACGGACTTTCCTACAATGAGCAGTTCTTC. Translating gives CASSLDGLSYNEQFF. The whole variable domain, remainder taken from reference TRBV11-3 and TRBJ2-1, is EAGVVQSPRYKIIEKKQPVAFWCNPISGHNTLYWYLQNLGQGPELLIRYENEEAVDDSQLPKDRFSAERLKGVDSTLKIQPAELGDSAVYLCASSLDGLSYNEQFFGPGTRLTVL.

The rearrangement uses TRBV7-3 and TRBJ2-3; 8 nucleotides agree with TRBD2. Germline CDR1 reads SGHTA; CDR2 reads FQGTGA. The trim removed 5 bases at V and 0 bases at J, leaving 4 bases unmatched. This CDR3 comprises 15 residues. The CDR3 reads CASSPAGASTDTQYF. The CDR3 DNA reads as TGTGCCAGCAGCCCAGCGGGGGCCAGCACAGATACGCAGTATTTT.

The chain couples TRBV27 to TRBJ2-5; D perhaps matches TRBD2 (7 bases). Trimming took off 3 bases at V and 7 bases at J, with 18 bases between the two ends. The CDR3 consists of 15 residues. Per the germline V gene, CDR1 is MNHEY and CDR2 is SMNVEV (reference sequence). CDR3 protein: CASSLEGGGGGTQYF. In nucleotides, the CDR3 is TGTGCCAGCAGTTTGGAAGGCGGGGGCGGGGGGACCCAGTACTTC.

J is TRBJ1-1 and V is TRBV30; D possibly corresponds to TRBD1 (5 bases). The germline V gene encodes CDR1 GTSNPN and CDR2 SVGIG (reference sequence). With 2 bases removed from V and 1 base from J, the gap between germline ends came to 8 bases. The CDR3 sequence is 13 residues long. CDR3 DNA: TGTGCCTGGAGTTGGGGGGGGAACACTGAAGCTTTCTTT. Residues: CAWSWGGNTEAFF.